Listed here are 30 T cell receptor beta chains from one sample, sequenced in a study of early T cells in non-severe SARS-CoV-2 infection. MiXCR, applied by TCRdb to the 5' RACE reads, yields one record per CDR3 protein. Seen here are 65,000 to 95,000 distinct CDR3 sequences, around 14% observed once, and the top ten hold roughly 9.8%. The sample taken for sequencing was whole blood. These receptors all stem from an adult who was a healthcare worker with PCR-confirmed SARS-CoV-2 infection or an uninfected control (not recorded which).

This clonotype was found a few times. J is TRBJ2-7 and V is TRBV11-2; perhaps TRBD1 as D (5 bases). CDR1 and CDR2 from the germline V gene are SGHAT and FQNNGV. V was shortened by 5 bases and J by 2 bases, with 16 bases between the two germline ends. This CDR3 comprises 15 residues. The CDR3 DNA follows: TGTGCCAGCAGCCCCAGGGTTCAGGGAACCTACGAGCAGTACTTC. Amino acids: CASSPRVQGTYEQYF.

The rearrangement joins TRBV13 to TRBJ2-7; D may be TRBD1 or TRBD2 (5 bases each). The V gene's germline CDR1 is PRHDT and CDR2 FYEKMQ (reference sequence). The CDR3 has 13 residues. V lost 6 bases and J 5 bases, leaving 14 bases between the germline ends. CDR3: CASRLGTGNEQYF. The CDR3 DNA sequence: TGTGCCAGCAGACTTGGGACGGGGAACGAGCAGTACTTC.

This clonotype was seen only a few times. The chain joins TRBV28 to TRBJ1-6; D remains ambiguous. Looked up from germline, CDR1 is MDHEN and CDR2 is SYDVKM. CDR3 length: 14 amino acids. V lost 5 bases and J 9 bases, leaving 14 bases between the germline ends. The CDR3 region has the DNA TGTGCCAGCAGTCTAAGGGTTTTCAGTTCACCCCTCCACTTT. It yields the protein CASSLRVFSSPLHF.

Ten or more counts support this clonotype. V usage is TRBV12-3 or TRBV12-4 and J usage is TRBJ2-3; D unresolved. V lost 2 bases, J lost 0 bases, and 6 bases lay in between. The CDR3 spans 14 residues. The CDR3 DNA reads TGTGCCAGCAGTTTACAGGCGAGCACAGATACGCAGTATTTT. Translating gives CASSLQASTDTQYF.

This chain joins TRBV29-1 and TRBJ2-1, with 8 positions matching TRBD2. Germline V lookup: CDR1 SQVTM, CDR2 ANQGSEA. V dropped 7 bases and J dropped 6; count of bases not matched to a gene: 17. This CDR3 has 16 amino acids. CDR3 amino acids: CSAPFSGTRGFNEQFF. CDR3 nucleotide sequence: TGCAGCGCTCCTTTCTCCGGGACTAGGGGATTCAATGAGCAGTTCTTC.

The rearrangement joins TRBV11-1 to TRBJ2-7, with TRBD1 as a possible D gene (6 bases). This CDR3 is built from 14 residues. The V and J ends lost 5 bases and 7 bases respectively, with 18 bases between them. Germline V CDR1 and CDR2: SGHAT, FQDESV (reference sequence). The CDR3 reads CASSQDRLTMEQYF. The CDR3 coding sequence is TGTGCCAGCAGCCAGGACAGATTAACCATGGAGCAGTACTTC.

The chain links TRBV9 to TRBJ2-1; 10 positions agree with TRBD2. CDR1 SGDLS and CDR2 YYNGEE come from the germline V gene. This CDR3 has 15 residues. Losses at the gene ends were 4 bases for V and 2 bases for J; bases not matched to a gene: 3. The CDR3 is CASSQSGGAYNEQFF. The CDR3 coding sequence is TGTGCCAGCAGCCAAAGCGGGGGGGCCTACAATGAGCAGTTCTTC.

This clonotype was seen repeatedly, ten times or more. The CDR3 DNA is TGTGCCAGCAGCTTTTCTATGAACACTGAAGCTTTCTTT. This encodes CASSFSMNTEAFF. The V and J genes are TRBV7-9 and TRBJ1-1; no clear D gene. From germline, CDR1 is SEHNR and CDR2 FQNEAQ (reference sequence). Trimming left V 3 bases short and J 0 bases short, with 5 bases between. The CDR3 is made up of 13 amino acids.

Only a few counts were recorded for this clonotype. This chain joins TRBV6-2 or TRBV6-3 and TRBJ1-1, with D possibly matching TRBD1 (6 bases). CDR1 and CDR2 from the germline V gene are MNHEY and SVGEGT. V lost 2 bases and J lost 5, with 9 bases in between. This CDR3 has 13 residues. CDR3 nucleotides: TGTGCCAGCAGTTACCAGGGGCTGACTGAAGCTTTCTTT. Translated: CASSYQGLTEAFF.

In its sample, this clonotype was seen many times. The V and J genes are TRBV30 and TRBJ1-1; 8 nucleotides align to TRBD1. J was trimmed by 1 base and V by 1 base; bases with no gene match: 5. The CDR3 extends over 15 amino acids. The germline V gene has CDR1 GTSNPN and CDR2 SVGIG (reference sequence). CDR3 DNA: TGTGCCTGGAGTGCTCCCGACAGGGGGAACACTGAAGCTTTCTTT. This sequence encodes CAWSAPDRGNTEAFF.

There are a few counts of this clonotype. The chain links TRBV29-1 to TRBJ1-2; D possibly corresponds to TRBD1 (5 bases). This CDR3 contains 11 residues. CDR1 is SQVTM, CDR2 ANQGSEA, per germline. With 6 bases removed from V and 3 bases from J, the gap between germline ends came to 8 bases. The CDR3 nucleotides read TGCAGCGTCGTACAGGACTATGGCTACACCTTC. Translated: CSVVQDYGYTF.

This clonotype was recorded a few times. J is TRBJ2-3 and V is TRBV7-2; 8 bases fit TRBD2. Germline CDR1 is SGHTA and CDR2 is FQGNSA. The CDR3 totals 15 residues. Germline trimming cut 5 bases from V and 6 bases from J; bases unmatched to any gene: 10. DNA for the CDR3: TGTGCCAGCAGCCAAGCGGGGGCGCGGTGGGATACGCAGTATTTT. Its translation: CASSQAGARWDTQYF.

This clonotype was seen a few times. The chain employs TRBV12-3 or TRBV12-4 and TRBJ2-1; 8 bases line up with TRBD2. This CDR3 comprises 17 residues. Losses at the gene ends were 3 bases for V and 3 bases for J; bases not matched to a gene: 10. CDR3 region: CASSFRGAGVLYNEQFF. CDR3 bases: TGTGCCAGCAGTTTTCGCGGAGCGGGGGTCCTCTACAATGAGCAGTTCTTC.

The chain joins TRBV19 to TRBJ2-7; TRBD1 matches 9 bases. Germline V CDR1 and CDR2: LNHDA, SQIVND (reference sequence). V shed 5 bases and J 5 bases; nucleotides not matched to a gene: 10. CDR3 length: 15 amino acids. CDR3 region: CASSATGTGSDEQYF. Written as DNA, the CDR3 is TGTGCCAGTAGTGCCACCGGGACAGGGAGCGACGAGCAGTACTTC. The whole variable domain, filled in from reference TRBV19 and TRBJ2-7, reads DGGITQSPKYLFRKEGQNVTLSCEQNLNHDAMYWYRQDPGQGLRLIYYSQIVNDFQKGDIAEGYSVSREKKESFPLTVTSAQKNPTAFYLCASSATGTGSDEQYFGPGTRLTVT.

Many counts were recorded for this clonotype. The V and J genes are TRBV29-1 and TRBJ1-5; no clear D gene. This CDR3 has 13 amino acids. V dropped 3 bases and J dropped 3 bases, with 9 bases sitting between them. The germline V gene has CDR1 SQVTM and CDR2 ANQGSEA. The CDR3 loop is CSVDTGLNQPQHF. The CDR3 nucleotides are TGCAGCGTTGACACCGGACTCAATCAGCCCCAGCATTTT.

The V gene is TRBV9, the J gene TRBJ2-1; no reliable D call. Trimming removed 3 bases from V and 8 bases from J, with 15 bases in between. The CDR3 spans 14 residues. Germline V lookup: CDR1 SGDLS, CDR2 YYNGEE. CDR3 nucleotides: TGTGCCAGCAGCGAGGTAATACGCCAGCATGAGCAGTTCTTC. Translation: CASSEVIRQHEQFF.

The chain uses TRBV28 and TRBJ2-1, with 15 bases fitting TRBD2. This CDR3 is 20 amino acids long. Germline values: CDR1 MDHEN, CDR2 SYDVKM. The J segment lost 5 bases and the V segment lost 5 bases, leaving 16 bases of the junction unmatched. The CDR3 DNA reads TGTGCCAGCAGTCCCCCGGGACTAGCGGGGGGCACCCCCCTGAACAATGAGCAGTTCTTC. Encoded protein: CASSPPGLAGGTPLNNEQFF.

This chain joins TRBV12-5 and TRBJ1-1; D perhaps matches TRBD1 (5 bases). The germline gives CDR1 LGHNT, CDR2 FRNRAP. The CDR3 runs 13 residues. The V end was cut by 11 bases, the J end by 1 base, with 14 bases between. CDR3 sequence: CAGRERGNTEAFF. CDR3 bases: TGTGCTGGCCGAGAGAGGGGGAACACTGAAGCTTTCTTT.

In its sample, this clonotype was seen a few times. This rearrangement joins TRBV7-3 to TRBJ2-2, with D maybe TRBD2 (5 bases). Looked up from germline, CDR1 is SGHTA and CDR2 is FQGTGA. This CDR3 is 16 amino acids long. Trimming stripped 0 bases from V and 2 bases from J, with 10 bases between. The CDR3 here is CASSLTRAANTGELFF. The CDR3 DNA reads as TGTGCCAGCAGCTTAACGAGGGCAGCAAACACCGGGGAGCTGTTTTTT.

This clonotype was recorded many times. The rearrangement joins TRBV2 to TRBJ2-5; maybe TRBD1 (5 bases). Germline loops: CDR1 SNHLY, CDR2 FYNNEI. The V end was cut by 7 bases, the J end by 5 bases, with 14 bases between. The CDR3 is 13 amino acids. The CDR3 is CASTGRAVETQYF. CDR3 in DNA: TGTGCCAGCACGGGCAGGGCCGTGGAGACCCAGTACTTC.

The table lists this clonotype with a few counts. This chain uses TRBV20-1 with TRBJ1-5, with 10 bases matching TRBD1. With 3 bases clipped from V and 3 bases from J, the junction kept 5 bases outside the gene matches. Per germline, CDR1 DFQATT and CDR2 SNEGSKA (reference sequence). The CDR3 runs to 15 residues. The CDR3 DNA reads as TGCAGTGCTAGTGACAGGGGGCCCTTCAATCAGCCCCAGCATTTT. Protein: CSASDRGPFNQPQHF.

The genes are TRBV6-5 and TRBJ1-1, with D possibly being TRBD1 (5 bases). V was pared by 2 bases and J by 8 bases, with 9 bases between. The CDR3 runs 12 residues. Germline assignment: CDR1 MNHEY and CDR2 SVGAGI. The CDR3 protein is CASSYPRGEAFF. The CDR3, as DNA: TGTGCCAGCAGTTACCCCCGGGGCGAAGCTTTCTTT.

This clonotype was recorded at least ten times. The chain is built from TRBV18 and TRBJ1-2; no clear D gene. CDR3 length: 13 residues. Germline assignment: CDR1 KGHSH and CDR2 LQKENI. Trimming stripped 3 bases from V and 3 bases from J, with 8 bases between. The CDR3 protein is CASSPDTYYGYTF. The DNA for the CDR3 is TGTGCCAGCTCACCTGACACATACTATGGCTACACCTTC.

The J gene is TRBJ2-5, the V gene TRBV10-3, with 9 bases identical to TRBD1. Looked up from germline, CDR1 is ENHRY and CDR2 is SYGVKD. With 4 bases clipped from V and 0 bases from J, the junction kept 3 bases outside the gene matches. The CDR3 extends over 15 amino acids. The CDR3 nucleotides are TGTGCCATCAGTGGGGACAGGGTTTACCAAGAGACCCAGTACTTC. The encoded protein is CAISGDRVYQETQYF.

This clonotype was observed many times. Here the CDR3 DNA reads TGTGCCAGCCGCCGAGGGCTAGGGTCCCACGAGCAGTACTTC. Protein: CASRRGLGSHEQYF. The chain employs TRBV6-5 and TRBJ2-7; D is perhaps TRBD2 (5 bases). Germline CDR1 is MNHEY and CDR2 is SVGAGI. Between the trimmed V and J ends, which lost 8 bases and 5 bases, there was a span of 19 bases. This CDR3 region has 14 residues.

The V call is TRBV5-1, the J call TRBJ2-7; 10 bases line up with TRBD2. Germline loops: CDR1 SGHRS, CDR2 YFSETQ. The V segment lost 1 base and the J segment 3 bases; nucleotides outside the gene matches: 4. The CDR3 is 15 amino acids. CDR3 sequence: CASSLRLAGDYEQYF. CDR3 DNA: TGCGCCAGCAGCTTGAGGCTAGCGGGGGACTACGAGCAGTACTTC. The full variable domain, rest sourced from reference TRBV5-1 and TRBJ2-7, is KAGVTQTPRYLIKTRGQQVTLSCSPISGHRSVSWYQQTPGQGLQFLFEYFSETQRNKGNFPGRFSGRQFSNSRSEMNVSTLELGDSALYLCASSLRLAGDYEQYFGPGTRLTVT.

The V call is TRBV6-1, the J call TRBJ2-3; unclear D gene. The V and J ends lost 5 bases and 1 base respectively, with 16 bases between them. Germline CDR1 reads MNHNS; CDR2 reads SASEGT. The CDR3 length is 16 residues. The CDR3 protein is CASSSPPGRGTDTQYF. Here the CDR3 DNA reads TGTGCCAGCAGTTCCCCCCCCGGACGGGGCACAGATACGCAGTATTTT.

This rearrangement joins TRBV5-4 to TRBJ2-1; D possibly corresponds to TRBD1 (6 bases). The CDR3 consists of 13 residues. Trimming cost V 2 bases and J 8 bases, with 11 bases left between them. CDR1 and CDR2 (germline): SGHNT, YYREEE (reference sequence). The CDR3 region has the DNA TGTGCCAGCAGCTTCGCAGGGGTCCATGAGCAGTTCTTC. The encoded protein is CASSFAGVHEQFF. Full variable domain (missing parts from reference TRBV5-4 and TRBJ2-1): ETGVTQSPTHLIKTRGQQVTLRCSSQSGHNTVSWYQQALGQGPQFIFQYYREEENGRGNFPPRFSGLQFPNYSSELNVNALELDDSALYLCASSFAGVHEQFFGPGTRLTVL.

A few counts support this clonotype. The V call is TRBV5-1, the J call TRBJ1-1; D remains unclear. Trimming took off 4 bases at V and 5 bases at J, with 6 bases between the two ends. The germline V gene encodes CDR1 SGHRS and CDR2 YFSETQ. This CDR3 comprises 11 residues. CDR3 in DNA: TGCGCCAGCAGCATTCTTACTGAAGCTTTCTTT. It encodes CASSILTEAFF.

Ten or more counts support this clonotype. This sequence joins TRBV6-2 or TRBV6-3 and TRBJ2-1; 10 bases line up with TRBD2. Per germline, CDR1 MNHEY and CDR2 SVGEGT. This CDR3 has 15 residues. J lost 2 bases, V lost 6 bases, and 4 bases had no gene match. CDR3 bases: TGTGCCAGCAGCACCGGGACTAGCGCCTACAATGAGCAGTTCTTC. Its protein is CASSTGTSAYNEQFF.